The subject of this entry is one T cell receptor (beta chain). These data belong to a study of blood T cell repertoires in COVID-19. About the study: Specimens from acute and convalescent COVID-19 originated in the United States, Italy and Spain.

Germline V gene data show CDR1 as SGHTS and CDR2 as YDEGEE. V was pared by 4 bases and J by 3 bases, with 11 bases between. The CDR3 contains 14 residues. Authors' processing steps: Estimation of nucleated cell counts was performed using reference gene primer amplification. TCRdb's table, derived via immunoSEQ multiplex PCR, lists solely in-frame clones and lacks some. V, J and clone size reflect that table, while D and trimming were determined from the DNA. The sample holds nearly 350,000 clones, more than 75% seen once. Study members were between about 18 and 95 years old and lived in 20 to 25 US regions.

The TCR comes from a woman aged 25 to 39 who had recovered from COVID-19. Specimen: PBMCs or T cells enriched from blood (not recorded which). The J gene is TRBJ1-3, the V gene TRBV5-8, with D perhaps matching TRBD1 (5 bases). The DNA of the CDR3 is TGTGCCAGCAGCATTCTGGGGGGTGGAAACACCATATATTTT. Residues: CASSILGGGNTIYF. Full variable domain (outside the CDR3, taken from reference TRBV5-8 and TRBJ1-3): EAGVTQSPTHLIKTRGQQATLRCSPISGHTSVYWYQQALGLGLQFLLWYDEGEERNRGNFPPRFSGRQFPNYSSELNVNALELEDSALYLCASSILGGGNTIYFGEGSWLTVV.